This T cell receptor (beta chain) was sequenced during a study of control samples from healthy donors and cancer patients. The assay was immunoSEQ multiplex PCR, and TCRdb's table has in-frame clones only and misses some. The sample gives fewer than 150,000 clones, about 91% of which show up once; roughly 8.8% is in the top ten. CDR1 is SGHNT, CDR2 YENEEA, per germline. Trimming left V 5 bases short and J 0 bases short, with 16 bases between. The CDR3 spans 16 residues. The sample taken for sequencing was blood. The sequence was obtained from a man between 18 and 29 years old in good health. The gene calls are TRBV11-3 and TRBJ1-2, with a tentative D call TRBD1 (5 bases). CDR3 protein: CASSPYRTGTNYGYTF. CDR3 coding DNA: TGTGCCAGCAGCCCGTACAGGACGGGAACTAACTATGGCTACACCTTC.